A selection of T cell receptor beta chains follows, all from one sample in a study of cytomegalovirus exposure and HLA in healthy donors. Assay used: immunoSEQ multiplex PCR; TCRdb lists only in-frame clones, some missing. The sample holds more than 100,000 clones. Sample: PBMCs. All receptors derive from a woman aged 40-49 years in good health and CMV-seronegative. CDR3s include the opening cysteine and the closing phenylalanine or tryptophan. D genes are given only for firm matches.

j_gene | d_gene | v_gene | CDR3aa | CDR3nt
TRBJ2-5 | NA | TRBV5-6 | CASSLVASARETQYF | TGTGCCAGCAGCTTGGTGGCTTCCGCCAGAGAGACCCAGTACTTC
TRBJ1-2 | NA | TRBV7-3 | CASSLSAERPDGYTF | TGTGCCAGCAGCTTATCGGCGGAACGGCCGGATGGCTACACCTTC
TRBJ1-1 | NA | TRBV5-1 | CASSLFAATDTEAFF | TGCGCCAGCAGCTTGTTTGCGGCTACGGACACTGAAGCTTTCTTT
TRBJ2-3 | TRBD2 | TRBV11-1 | CASSRTSGGSTDTQYF | TGTGCCAGCAGCCGGACTAGCGGGGGGAGCACAGATACGCAGTATTTT
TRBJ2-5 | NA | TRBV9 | CASSVGRGSRETQYF | TGTGCCAGCAGCGTAGGGCGAGGGTCAAGGGAGACCCAGTACTTC
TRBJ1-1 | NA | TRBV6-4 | CASRNLGGTEALF | TGTGCCAGCAGGAACCTCGGGGGAACTGAAGCTCTCTTT
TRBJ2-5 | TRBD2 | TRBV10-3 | CAIEEPSSGARETQYF | TGTGCCATCGAGGAACCGAGTAGCGGGGCTCGGGAGACCCAGTACTTC
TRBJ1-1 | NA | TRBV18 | CASSPLRTEAFF | TGTGCCAGCTCACCACTCCGTACTGAAGCTTTCTTT
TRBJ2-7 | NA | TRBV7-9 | CASSHRQRPSYEQYF | TGTGCCAGCAGCCACCGACAAAGACCTTCCTACGAGCAGTACTTC
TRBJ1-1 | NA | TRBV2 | CASSQLQGDRTEAFF | TGTGCCAGCAGCCAACTTCAGGGCGACAGGACTGAAGCTTTCTTT
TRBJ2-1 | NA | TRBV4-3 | CASSQDLQPRGMFF | TGCGCCAGCAGCCAAGATCTTCAACCGCGAGGCATGTTCTTC
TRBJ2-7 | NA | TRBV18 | CASSPAQGSDEQYF | TGTGCCAGCTCACCTGCACAGGGAAGCGACGAGCAGTACTTC
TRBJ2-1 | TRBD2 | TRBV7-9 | CASSLVRGGSNEQFF | TGTGCCAGCAGCTTAGTTCGGGGGGGGTCTAATGAGCAGTTCTTC
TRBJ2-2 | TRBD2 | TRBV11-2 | CASSLVGGGIIGELFF | TGTGCCAGCAGCTTAGTAGGCGGGGGAATCATCGGGGAGCTGTTTTTT
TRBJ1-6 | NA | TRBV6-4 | CASSDESSYNSPLHF | TGTGCCAGCAGTGACGAGAGCTCCTATAATTCACCCCTCCACTTT
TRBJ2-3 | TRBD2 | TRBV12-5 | CASGFTSGVTDTQYF | TGTGCTAGTGGTTTCACTAGCGGGGTCACAGATACGCAGTATTTT
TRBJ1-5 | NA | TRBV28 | CASSFDLGSQPQHF | TGTGCCAGCAGTTTCGACCTCGGGAGTCAGCCCCAGCATTTT